This T cell receptor (beta chain) was captured in a study of blood T cell repertoires in COVID-19. Per the original methods: From reference gene primer amplification, estimates of nucleated cell counts were derived. Libraries were prepared by immunoSEQ multiplex PCR; TCRdb keeps only in-frame clonotypes and omits some of them. The V and J calls and clone size come from that table; D and trimming were worked out from the DNA. The sample contains hundreds of thousands of clones, roughly nine tenths of which appear only once. This CDR3 has 11 residues. Looked up from germline, CDR1 is MNHEY and CDR2 is SMNVEV (reference sequence).

Sequencing was performed on peripheral blood. The chain carries TRBV27 and TRBJ2-7; the D is unclear. This TCR was recovered from a woman between 45 and 65 years old who had recovered from COVID-19. CDR3 nucleotides: TGTGGTGCAGGCGATGTCTACGAGCAGTACTTC. This codes for CGAGDVYEQYF.